The clone carrying this T cell receptor beta chain was seen a handful of times. Its specificity is unknown. Germline-derived CDR1 and CDR2 are SGHAT and FQNNGV. The length of the CDR3 is 15 residues. J lost 3 bases, V lost 5 bases, and 5 bases had no gene match. TCRdb processed the 5' RACE reads anew with MiXCR; each CDR3 protein has one entry. The repertoire holds approximately 490,000 distinct CDR3 sequences, with roughly 20% as singletons. This specimen belongs to a study of T-cell memory formation after mild COVID-19. Whole-study results and caveats: A balance of CD4 and CD8 characterized clones contracting day 15 to 85, whereas later expanders leaned CD4+.

The source is an adult woman who had mild COVID-19 (a few samples of this study predate the infection). Cell type and time point are not known. The rearrangement uses TRBV11-2 and TRBJ1-4; 8 bases agree with TRBD1. The sequencing sample was made of PBMCs or a T cell subset sorted from them (not recorded which). The CDR3 reads CASSPGDRPNEKLFF. In DNA, the CDR3 is TGTGCCAGCAGCCCCGGGGACAGGCCTAATGAAAAACTGTTTTTT. Using reference TRBV11-2 and TRBJ1-4 for the parts outside the CDR3, the full variable domain is EAGVAQSPRYKIIEKRQSVAFWCNPISGHATLYWYQQILGQGPKLLIQFQNNGVVDDSQLPKDRFSAERLKGVDSTLKIQPAKLEDSAVYLCASSPGDRPNEKLFFGSGTQLSVL.